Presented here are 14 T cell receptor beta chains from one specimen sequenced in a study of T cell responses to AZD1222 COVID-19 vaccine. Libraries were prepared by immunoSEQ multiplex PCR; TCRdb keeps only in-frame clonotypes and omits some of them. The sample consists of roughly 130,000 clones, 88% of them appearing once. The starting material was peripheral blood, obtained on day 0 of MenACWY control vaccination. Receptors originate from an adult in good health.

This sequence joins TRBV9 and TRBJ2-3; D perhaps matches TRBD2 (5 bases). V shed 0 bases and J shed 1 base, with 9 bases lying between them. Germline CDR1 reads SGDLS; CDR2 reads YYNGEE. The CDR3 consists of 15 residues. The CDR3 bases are TGTGCCAGCAGCGTAGACCCAGCGGGCACAGATACGCAGTATTTT. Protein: CASSVDPAGTDTQYF.

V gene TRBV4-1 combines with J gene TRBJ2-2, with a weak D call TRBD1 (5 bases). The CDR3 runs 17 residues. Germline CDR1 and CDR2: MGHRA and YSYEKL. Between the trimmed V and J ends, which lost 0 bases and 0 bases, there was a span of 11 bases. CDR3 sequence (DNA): TGCGCCAGCAGCCAAGATCCCGGCAGGGCGAACACCGGGGAGCTGTTTTTT. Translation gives CASSQDPGRANTGELFF.

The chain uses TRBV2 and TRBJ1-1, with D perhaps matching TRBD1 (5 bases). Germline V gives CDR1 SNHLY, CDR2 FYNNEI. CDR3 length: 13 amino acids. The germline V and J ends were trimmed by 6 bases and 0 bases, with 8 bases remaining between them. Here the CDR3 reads CASRAGLNTEAFF. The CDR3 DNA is TGTGCCAGCAGGGCAGGGTTGAACACTGAAGCTTTCTTT.

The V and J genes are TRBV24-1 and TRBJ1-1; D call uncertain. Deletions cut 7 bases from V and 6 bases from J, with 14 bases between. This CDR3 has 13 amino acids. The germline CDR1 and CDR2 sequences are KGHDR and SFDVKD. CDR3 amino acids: CATRDGYAPEAFF. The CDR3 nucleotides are TGTGCCACCAGGGATGGCTATGCACCTGAAGCTTTCTTT.

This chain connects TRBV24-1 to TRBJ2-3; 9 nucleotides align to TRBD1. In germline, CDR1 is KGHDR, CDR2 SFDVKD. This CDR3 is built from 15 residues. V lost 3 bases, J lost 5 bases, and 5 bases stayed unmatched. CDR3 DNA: TGTGCCACCAGTGATCGGGACAGGGTCGGAGATACGCAGTATTTT. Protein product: CATSDRDRVGDTQYF.

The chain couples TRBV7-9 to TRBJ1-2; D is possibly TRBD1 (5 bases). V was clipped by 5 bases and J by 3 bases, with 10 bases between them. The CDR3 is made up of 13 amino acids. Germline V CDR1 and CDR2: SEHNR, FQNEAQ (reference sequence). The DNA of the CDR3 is TGTGCCAGCAGCAGAGGAGGGGACTATGGCTACACCTTC. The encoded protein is CASSRGGDYGYTF.

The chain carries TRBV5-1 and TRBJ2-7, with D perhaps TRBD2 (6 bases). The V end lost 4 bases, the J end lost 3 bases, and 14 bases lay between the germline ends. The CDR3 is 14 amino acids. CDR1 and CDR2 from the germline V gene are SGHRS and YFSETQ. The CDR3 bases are TGCGCCAGCAGCGCCCGGGACTTATTCTACGAGCAGTACTTC. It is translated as CASSARDLFYEQYF.

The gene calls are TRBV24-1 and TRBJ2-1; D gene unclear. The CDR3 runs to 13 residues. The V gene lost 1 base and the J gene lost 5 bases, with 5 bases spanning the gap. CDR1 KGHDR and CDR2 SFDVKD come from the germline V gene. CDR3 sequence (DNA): TGTGCCACCAGTGATTTTGGGAACAATGAGCAGTTCTTC. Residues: CATSDFGNNEQFF.

The DNA for the CDR3 is TGTGCCAGCAGTTCCGACCTGAACACTGAAGCTTTCTTT. Translating it yields CASSSDLNTEAFF. The rearrangement uses TRBV28 and TRBJ1-1; no definite D call. Trimming removed 4 bases at V and 0 bases at J, with 6 bases between. The CDR3 totals 13 residues. The germline V gene encodes CDR1 MDHEN and CDR2 SYDVKM.

CDR3 nucleotide sequence: TGTGCCAGCAGAGCCGGGACTGATCTCTACGAGCAGTACTTC. This sequence encodes CASRAGTDLYEQYF. The rearrangement joins TRBV11-1 to TRBJ2-7, with a possible D match to TRBD2 (6 bases). The germline CDR1 and CDR2 sequences are SGHAT and FQDESV (reference sequence). CDR3 length equals 14 residues. V dropped 6 bases and J dropped 3 bases, with 15 bases sitting between them.

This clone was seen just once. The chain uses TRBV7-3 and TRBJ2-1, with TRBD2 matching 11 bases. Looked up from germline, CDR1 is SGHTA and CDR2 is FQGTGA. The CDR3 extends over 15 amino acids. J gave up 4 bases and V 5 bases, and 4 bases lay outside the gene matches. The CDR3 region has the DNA TGTGCCAGCAGCCCGACTAGCGGGGCTTACAATGAGCAGTTCTTC. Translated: CASSPTSGAYNEQFF.

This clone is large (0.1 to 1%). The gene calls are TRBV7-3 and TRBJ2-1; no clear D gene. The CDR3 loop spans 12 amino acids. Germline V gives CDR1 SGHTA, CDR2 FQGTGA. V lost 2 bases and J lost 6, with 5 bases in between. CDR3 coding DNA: TGTGCCAGCAGCTTATACCTCAATGAGCAGTTCTTC. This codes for CASSLYLNEQFF.

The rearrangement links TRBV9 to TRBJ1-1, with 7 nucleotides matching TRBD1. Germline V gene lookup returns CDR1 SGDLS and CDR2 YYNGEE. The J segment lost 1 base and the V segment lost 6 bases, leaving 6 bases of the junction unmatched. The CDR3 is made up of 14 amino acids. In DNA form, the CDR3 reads TGTGCCAGCACACGCGGACAGGCGAACACTGAAGCTTTCTTT. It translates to CASTRGQANTEAFF.

CDR3 loop: CASTSEALSNQPQHF. CDR3 coding DNA: TGTGCCAGTACTTCTGAGGCCCTTAGCAATCAGCCCCAGCATTTT. The chain recombines TRBV19 with TRBJ1-5; no firm D call. The V gene's germline CDR1 is LNHDA and CDR2 SQIVND (reference sequence). Trimming took 7 bases from V and 0 from J, leaving 13 bases between them. The CDR3 is made up of 15 amino acids.